This T cell receptor (beta chain) was identified in a study of blood T cell repertoires in COVID-19. Across the study: PBMCs, B-cell-depleted T cells, or T cells provided the cDNA or gDNA that made up the material.

In germline, CDR1 is LGHNA, CDR2 YSLEER. V was pared by 0 bases and J by 7 bases, with 10 bases between. This CDR3 has 15 amino acids. Data came from immunoSEQ multiplex PCR; TCRdb stores just in-frame clones and leaves some out. Here the sample spans 200,000 to 250,000 clones, roughly nine tenths being singletons. The source is a woman younger than 30 who had recovered from COVID-19. Source material: peripheral blood. This chain connects TRBV4-3 to TRBJ1-6, with D uncertain. CDR3 region: CASSQDPSGNSPLHF. The CDR3 DNA reads TGCGCCAGCAGCCAAGATCCATCGGGGAATTCACCCCTCCACTTT.